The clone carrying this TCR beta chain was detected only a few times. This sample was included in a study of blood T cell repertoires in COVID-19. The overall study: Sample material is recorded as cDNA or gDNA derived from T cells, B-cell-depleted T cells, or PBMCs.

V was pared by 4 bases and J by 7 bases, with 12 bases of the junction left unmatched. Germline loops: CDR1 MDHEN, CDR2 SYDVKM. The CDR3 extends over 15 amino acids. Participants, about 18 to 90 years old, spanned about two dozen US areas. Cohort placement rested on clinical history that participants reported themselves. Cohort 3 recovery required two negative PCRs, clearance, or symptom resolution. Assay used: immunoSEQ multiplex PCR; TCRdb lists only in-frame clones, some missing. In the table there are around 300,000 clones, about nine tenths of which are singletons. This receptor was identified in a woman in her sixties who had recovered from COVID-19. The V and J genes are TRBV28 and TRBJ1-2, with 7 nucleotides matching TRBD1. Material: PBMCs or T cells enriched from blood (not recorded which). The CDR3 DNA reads TGTGCCAGCAGTTCCGTCGGACAGGTTGAAGTTGGCTACACCTTC. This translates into CASSSVGQVEVGYTF.